The 32 T cell receptor beta chains presented below share a single source sample, sequenced in a study of blood T cell repertoires in COVID-19. Sequencing used immunoSEQ multiplex PCR; TCRdb keeps in-frame clones, though not all of them. The repertoire holds about 180,000 clones, with approximately 78% as singletons. Sequencing input: PBMCs or T cells enriched from blood (not recorded which). These receptors came from a woman between 45 and 60 years old who had recovered from COVID-19.

This rearrangement joins TRBV19 to TRBJ1-3; weak D call: TRBD1 (5 bases). CDR1 LNHDA and CDR2 SQIVND come from the germline V gene (reference sequence). The V end lost 8 bases, the J end lost 4 bases, and 15 bases lay between the germline ends. This CDR3 has 14 residues. The CDR3 reads CASGRGARGNTIYF. CDR3 in DNA: TGTGCCAGTGGTAGGGGCGCGAGAGGAAACACCATATATTTT.

The J gene is TRBJ1-1, the V gene TRBV19, with 7 nucleotides matching TRBD1. The germline CDR1 and CDR2 sequences are LNHDA and SQIVND (reference sequence). The CDR3 has 14 residues. J was trimmed by 7 bases and V by 5 bases; bases with no gene match: 10. The CDR3 here is CASSGGTVDIEAFF. For the CDR3, the DNA is TGTGCCAGTAGTGGGGGGACAGTTGACATTGAAGCTTTCTTT.

The rearrangement links TRBV7-9 to TRBJ2-5; D remains ambiguous. Trimming removed 4 bases from V and 5 bases from J, with 2 bases in between. Germline CDR1 and CDR2: SEHNR and FQNEAQ (reference sequence). CDR3 size: 10 residues. In DNA form, the CDR3 reads TGTGCCAGCAGCTCGGAGACCCAGTACTTC. Protein sequence: CASSSETQYF.

This CDR3 reads CASSTGGGSYEQYF. The CDR3 DNA reads as TGCGCCAGCAGCACGGGAGGGGGGTCCTACGAGCAGTACTTC. This chain uses TRBV5-1 with TRBJ2-7; 8 bases line up with TRBD2. The trim removed 4 bases at V and 1 base at J, leaving 4 bases unmatched. From germline, CDR1 is SGHRS and CDR2 YFSETQ. The CDR3 totals 14 residues.

The rearrangement joins TRBV5-4 to TRBJ2-7, with 11 bases that match TRBD1. There are 16 residues in the CDR3. CDR1 SGHNT and CDR2 YYREEE come from the germline V gene (reference sequence). Trimming took 6 bases from V and 1 from J; bases not matched to a gene: 9. In DNA form, the CDR3 reads TGTGCCAGCATCAAGGACAGGGGGCGCATTTCCTACGAGCAGTACTTC. Amino acid sequence: CASIKDRGRISYEQYF.

This clone was detected a few times. The chain recombines TRBV5-1 with TRBJ2-7; tentatively, D is TRBD2 (5 bases). This CDR3 comprises 14 residues. Germline V lookup: CDR1 SGHRS, CDR2 YFSETQ. Trimming stripped 6 bases from V and 0 bases from J, with 13 bases between. CDR3 coding DNA: TGCGCCAGCAAAATCGGGGTTAGCTCCTACGAGCAGTACTTC. The encoded protein is CASKIGVSSYEQYF.

The rearrangement uses TRBV19 and TRBJ1-3; D unclear. The ends were cut back, 3 bases at V and 0 bases at J, with 9 bases in the middle. Germline assignment: CDR1 LNHDA and CDR2 SQIVND (reference sequence). This CDR3 is built from 15 residues. In DNA form, the CDR3 reads TGTGCCAGTAGTATCGAGGCCCGCTCTGGAAACACCATATATTTT. Amino acid sequence: CASSIEARSGNTIYF. Complete variable domain (other parts from reference TRBV19 and TRBJ1-3): DGGITQSPKYLFRKEGQNVTLSCEQNLNHDAMYWYRQDPGQGLRLIYYSQIVNDFQKGDIAEGYSVSREKKESFPLTVTSAQKNPTAFYLCASSIEARSGNTIYFGEGSWLTVV.

This clone has a handful of counts. The chain is built from TRBV25-1 and TRBJ1-1; a weak D match, TRBD1 (6 bases). The CDR3 is made up of 14 amino acids. Germline V gene data show CDR1 as MGHDK and CDR2 as SYGVNS. V lost 4 bases to trimming and J lost 9 bases, with 18 bases between them. The CDR3 is CASSGYSLDSQAFF. The CDR3 DNA reads TGTGCCAGCAGTGGATACTCCCTGGACAGTCAAGCTTTCTTT. Combining the CDR3 with reference TRBV25-1 and TRBJ1-1 gives the whole variable domain EADIYQTPRYLVIGTGKKITLECSQTMGHDKMYWYQQDPGMELHLIHYSYGVNSTEKGDLSSESTVSRIRTEHFPLTLESARPSHTSQYLCASSGYSLDSQAFFGQGTRLTVV.

This chain connects TRBV4-1 to TRBJ1-1; D is uncertain. V was trimmed by 5 bases and J by 1 base, leaving 5 bases between them. CDR1 is MGHRA, CDR2 YSYEKL, per germline. This CDR3 is built from 12 residues. In nucleotides, the CDR3 is TGCGCCAGCAGCTATAGGAACACTGAAGCTTTCTTT. Its translation: CASSYRNTEAFF.

The chain joins TRBV6-5 to TRBJ2-1, with TRBD2 matching over 7 bases. This CDR3 spans 13 amino acids. V gave up 8 bases and J gave up 6 bases; unmatched junction bases: 7. The germline CDR1 and CDR2 sequences are MNHEY and SVGAGI. CDR3 sequence: CASRGREPNEQFF. CDR3 in DNA: TGTGCCAGCCGCGGGCGGGAGCCCAATGAGCAGTTCTTC.

The sample holds one count of this clone. The CDR3 nucleotides are TGTGCCAGCATGGCAACGGGGAGACCCTCTGGAAACACCATATATTTT. Encoded protein: CASMATGRPSGNTIYF. V gene TRBV11-3 combines with J gene TRBJ1-3; no firm D call. Trimming left V 7 bases short and J 0 bases short, with 16 bases between. The CDR3 is 16 amino acids. Germline V gives CDR1 SGHNT, CDR2 YENEEA.

This chain joins TRBV7-2 and TRBJ1-2; 11 bases are a match to TRBD1. The CDR3 has 15 amino acids. Per germline, CDR1 SGHTA and CDR2 FQGNSA. The trim removed 5 bases at V and 13 bases at J, leaving 15 bases unmatched. The CDR3 DNA reads TGTGCCAGCAGCCCGACCACGTCCCGGGACAGGGGGAGCACCTTC. This codes for CASSPTTSRDRGSTF.

The rearrangement joins TRBV9 to TRBJ1-1; a possible D gene is TRBD1 (6 bases). The length of the CDR3 is 12 residues. Germline V gives CDR1 SGDLS, CDR2 YYNGEE. V shed 3 bases and J shed 7 bases, with 10 bases lying between them. In DNA, the CDR3 is TGTGCCAGCAGCGGTCAGGGGAGTGAAGCTTTCTTT. This gives the protein CASSGQGSEAFF.

J is TRBJ2-1 and V is TRBV6-1, with TRBD2 identical over 9 bases. The V and J ends lost 2 bases and 9 bases, in that order; junction bases with no gene match: 20. CDR1 is MNHNS and CDR2 is SASEGT in the germline V gene. CDR3 length: 19 residues. The CDR3 loop reads CASSEWRGQGLAGFGEQFF. The CDR3 DNA sequence: TGTGCCAGCAGTGAATGGCGGGGGCAAGGGCTAGCGGGATTCGGTGAGCAGTTCTTC.

The chain links TRBV10-3 to TRBJ1-1; D is uncertain. CDR3 size: 16 residues. V was trimmed by 0 bases and J by 4 bases, leaving 15 bases between them. Per germline, CDR1 ENHRY and CDR2 SYGVKD. The CDR3 DNA reads TGTGCCATCAGTGAGTCGACCGGAGACTTTGCCACTGAAGCTTTCTTT. This codes for CAISESTGDFATEAFF.

This chain joins TRBV7-9 and TRBJ1-1; D may be TRBD1 (5 bases). This CDR3 is 14 amino acids long. Looked up from germline, CDR1 is SEHNR and CDR2 is FQNEAQ (reference sequence). The germline V and J ends were trimmed by 3 bases and 1 base, with 9 bases remaining between them. The CDR3 is CASSLVTGNTEAFF. CDR3 DNA sequence: TGTGCCAGCAGCTTGGTCACAGGGAACACTGAAGCTTTCTTT.

In DNA form, the CDR3 reads TGCGCCAGCAGCGGGACAGGAAGCGTCTCTGGAAACACCATATATTTT. As protein: CASSGTGSVSGNTIYF. This chain joins TRBV5-1 and TRBJ1-3, with TRBD1 matching 8 bases. Germline CDR1 reads SGHRS; CDR2 reads YFSETQ. The CDR3 contains 16 residues. V lost 4 bases, J lost 0 bases, and 6 bases stayed unmatched.

This clone was observed a single time. The chain couples TRBV18 to TRBJ2-5; possible D gene TRBD2, 6 bases. CDR1 and CDR2 from the germline V gene are KGHSH and LQKENI. V dropped 2 bases and J dropped 7 bases, with 14 bases sitting between them. The CDR3 has 14 amino acids. The CDR3: CASSPAGGTGTQYF. CDR3 in DNA: TGTGCCAGCTCACCAGCCGGGGGTACGGGGACCCAGTACTTC.

The CDR3 sequence: CASAQGVFQETQYF. Written as DNA, the CDR3 is TGTGCCAGCGCCCAAGGGGTCTTCCAAGAGACCCAGTACTTC. The J gene is TRBJ2-5, the V gene TRBV5-4; a possible D gene is TRBD1 (5 bases). The CDR3 is 14 residues long. Germline CDR1 is SGHNT and CDR2 is YYREEE (reference sequence). V was shortened by 7 bases and J by 1 base, with 14 bases between the two germline ends.

This chain connects TRBV7-9 to TRBJ2-1; 8 nucleotides match TRBD1. The ends lost 1 base at V and 6 bases at J; junction bases unmatched: 5. CDR1 and CDR2 from the germline V gene are SEHNR and FQNEAQ (reference sequence). This CDR3 comprises 15 residues. This chain's CDR3 is CASSLGSDRGNEQFF. The CDR3 coding sequence is TGTGCCAGCAGCTTAGGATCCGACAGGGGCAATGAGCAGTTCTTC.

CDR3 protein: CAWSSGTSVSTDTQYF. Written as DNA, the CDR3 is TGTGCCTGGAGCTCCGGGACTAGCGTAAGCACAGATACGCAGTATTTT. The chain carries TRBV30 and TRBJ2-3; TRBD2 matches 10 bases. Losses at the gene ends were 3 bases for V and 0 bases for J; bases not matched to a gene: 6. The V gene's germline CDR1 is GTSNPN and CDR2 SVGIG (reference sequence). This CDR3 contains 16 residues.

This chain uses TRBV11-2 with TRBJ2-7, with TRBD2 matching over 11 bases. Germline V CDR1 and CDR2: SGHAT, FQNNGV. The CDR3 sequence is 16 residues long. V shed 1 base and J 2 bases; nucleotides not matched to a gene: 4. The CDR3 spells CASSLAPGLAAYEQYF. The CDR3 coding sequence is TGTGCCAGCAGCTTAGCTCCGGGACTAGCGGCCTACGAGCAGTACTTC.

The V call is TRBV28, the J call TRBJ2-1; TRBD2 matches 13 bases. This CDR3 spans 15 amino acids. V gave up 5 bases and J gave up 9 bases; unmatched junction bases: 7. Germline V gene lookup returns CDR1 MDHEN and CDR2 SYDVKM. The CDR3 here is CASSPGLAGESEQFF. CDR3 nucleotides: TGTGCCAGCAGTCCTGGACTAGCGGGAGAGAGTGAGCAGTTCTTC. The variable domain in full, with the rest retrieved from reference TRBV28 and TRBJ2-1, is DVKVTQSSRYLVKRTGEKVFLECVQDMDHENMFWYRQDPGLGLRLIYFSYDVKMKEKGDIPEGYSVSREKKERFSLILESASTNQTSMYLCASSPGLAGESEQFFGPGTRLTVL.

This clone was observed a few times. The chain combines TRBV3-1 (or the pseudogene TRBV3-2) with TRBJ1-1, with D possibly being TRBD1 (5 bases). The CDR3 length is 15 residues. Germline lookup yields CDR1 LGHDT and CDR2 YNNKEL (reference sequence). Deletions cut 3 bases from V and 2 bases from J, with 13 bases between. The CDR3 coding sequence is TGTGCCAGCAGCCATCTCACGCAGGGCAACACTGAAGCTTTCTTT. Amino acid sequence: CASSHLTQGNTEAFF.

The chain employs TRBV29-1 and TRBJ2-2; TRBD1 might be the D (6 bases). V lost 5 bases and J 5 bases, leaving 15 bases between the germline ends. Looked up from germline, CDR1 is SQVTM and CDR2 is ANQGSEA. This CDR3 spans 14 amino acids. The CDR3: CSVKKTGKTGELFF. The CDR3 nucleotides are TGCAGCGTTAAAAAGACAGGAAAAACCGGGGAGCTGTTTTTT.

The genes are TRBV5-1 and TRBJ1-2, with TRBD1 matching over 8 bases. The CDR3 consists of 16 residues. CDR1 is SGHRS, CDR2 YFSETQ, per germline. Losses at the gene ends were 0 bases for V and 8 bases for J; bases not matched to a gene: 12. Here the CDR3 DNA reads TGCGCCAGCAGCTTGGCCCCCCCAGGGGGCGCGTTAGGCTACACCTTC. This translates into CASSLAPPGGALGYTF.

The chain combines TRBV4-3 with TRBJ2-2; tentative D call: TRBD2 (5 bases). With 1 base removed from V and 0 bases from J, the gap between germline ends came to 12 bases. The CDR3 extends over 17 amino acids. The germline V gene encodes CDR1 LGHNA and CDR2 YSLEER. The CDR3 nucleotides are TGCGCCAGCAGCCAAGCGGCGGGCTACCCGAACACCGGGGAGCTGTTTTTT. Amino acid sequence: CASSQAAGYPNTGELFF.

The CDR3: CSVAQSSLPNQPQHF. The CDR3 DNA sequence: TGCAGCGTTGCGCAGTCTTCCTTACCGAATCAGCCCCAGCATTTT. The chain employs TRBV29-1 and TRBJ1-5; D gene ambiguous. CDR1 and CDR2 (germline): SQVTM, ANQGSEA. With 4 bases removed from V and 4 bases from J, the gap between germline ends came to 17 bases. The CDR3 sequence is 15 residues long.

The rearrangement uses TRBV5-1 and TRBJ2-3; TRBD1 might be the D (5 bases). Germline-derived CDR1 and CDR2 are SGHRS and YFSETQ. CDR3 size: 14 residues. V lost 4 bases and J lost 2, with 11 bases in between. CDR3 DNA sequence: TGCGCCAGCAGCGTACAGGAAAACACAGATACGCAGTATTTT. Its translation is CASSVQENTDTQYF.

This rearrangement joins TRBV27 to TRBJ2-3; TRBD2 matches 7 bases. CDR1 MNHEY and CDR2 SMNVEV come from the germline V gene (reference sequence). V gave up 6 bases and J gave up 0 bases; unmatched junction bases: 3. This CDR3 contains 14 residues. The CDR3 bases are TGTGCCAGCAGCACTAGCGCGAGCACAGATACGCAGTATTTT. Protein sequence: CASSTSASTDTQYF.

This CDR3 is CASSLGLNEQYF. CDR3 nucleotide sequence: TGCGCCAGCAGCTTGGGCCTAAACGAGCAGTACTTC. This chain links TRBV5-1 with TRBJ2-7; D remains unclear. The CDR3 is made up of 12 amino acids. Deletions cut 0 bases from V and 5 bases from J, with 6 bases between. Per the germline V gene, CDR1 is SGHRS and CDR2 is YFSETQ.

The count of this clone is one. V and J are TRBV4-1 and TRBJ2-3; D remains ambiguous. The V gene's germline CDR1 is MGHRA and CDR2 YSYEKL. V dropped 3 bases and J dropped 4 bases, with 8 bases sitting between them. CDR3 length: 13 residues. CDR3: CASSQQDSDTQYF. CDR3 nucleotides: TGCGCCAGCAGCCAGCAAGACTCAGATACGCAGTATTTT.